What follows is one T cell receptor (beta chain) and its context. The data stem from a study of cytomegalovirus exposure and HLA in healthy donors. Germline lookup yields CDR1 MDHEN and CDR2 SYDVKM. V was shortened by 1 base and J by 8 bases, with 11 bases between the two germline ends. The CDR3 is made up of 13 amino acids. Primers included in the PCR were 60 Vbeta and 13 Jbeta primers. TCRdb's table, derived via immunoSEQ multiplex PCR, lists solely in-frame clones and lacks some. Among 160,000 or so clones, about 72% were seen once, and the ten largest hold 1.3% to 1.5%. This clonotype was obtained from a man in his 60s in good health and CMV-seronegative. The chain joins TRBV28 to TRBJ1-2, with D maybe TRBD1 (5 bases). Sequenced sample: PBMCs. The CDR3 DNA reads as TGTGCCAGCAGTTTATCACGGGGGTTAGGCTACACCTTC. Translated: CASSLSRGLGYTF.